Shown below are 25 T cell receptor beta chains from a single sample sequenced in a study of cytomegalovirus exposure and HLA in healthy donors. Method: immunoSEQ multiplex PCR; TCRdb's copy keeps in-frame clones and lacks some. This sample has under 150,000 clones, with roughly nine tenths found just once. Sequencing input: PBMCs. The receptors come from a man aged 18 to 29 in good health and CMV-seronegative.

The genes are TRBV11-1 and TRBJ2-5; D unclear. This CDR3 has 14 amino acids. Trimming stripped 3 bases from V and 5 bases from J, with 13 bases between. CDR1 is SGHAT and CDR2 is FQDESV in the germline V gene (reference sequence). The CDR3 sequence is CASSFTGKLETQYF. Here the CDR3 DNA reads TGTGCCAGCAGCTTTACGGGTAAATTGGAGACCCAGTACTTC.

The chain carries TRBV5-1 and TRBJ2-1; D might be TRBD1 (6 bases). CDR1 and CDR2 (germline): SGHRS, YFSETQ. The germline V and J ends were trimmed by 6 bases and 0 bases, with 16 bases remaining between them. This CDR3 contains 16 residues. The DNA for the CDR3 is TGCGCCAGCACCCCAACAACAGGGAGCTCCTACAATGAGCAGTTCTTC. This gives the protein CASTPTTGSSYNEQFF. Full variable domain (rest looked up from reference TRBV5-1 and TRBJ2-1): KAGVTQTPRYLIKTRGQQVTLSCSPISGHRSVSWYQQTPGQGLQFLFEYFSETQRNKGNFPGRFSGRQFSNSRSEMNVSTLELGDSALYLCASTPTTGSSYNEQFFGPGTRLTVL.

The gene calls are TRBV10-1 and TRBJ2-3; D remains unclear. The CDR3 length is 14 residues. Trimming pared 3 bases from V and 6 bases from J, leaving 13 bases between. The V gene's germline CDR1 is WNHNN and CDR2 SYGVQD (reference sequence). The CDR3 DNA is TGCGCCAGCAGTGATGGTGTGGGCGAGGATACGCAGTATTTT. Protein sequence: CASSDGVGEDTQYF.

This sequence joins TRBV27 and TRBJ1-1; tentative D call: TRBD1 (6 bases). The CDR3 has 14 amino acids. Germline CDR1 is MNHEY and CDR2 is SMNVEV (reference sequence). The germline V and J ends were trimmed by 4 bases and 5 bases, with 14 bases remaining between them. The DNA of the CDR3 is TGTGCCAGCAGTTCCCGGGCCGGGACAACTGAAGCTTTCTTT. It encodes CASSSRAGTTEAFF.

The genes are TRBV19 and TRBJ1-5, with TRBD1 identical over 7 bases. V dropped 4 bases and J dropped 2; count of bases not matched to a gene: 5. The CDR3 sequence is 15 residues long. Germline loops: CDR1 LNHDA, CDR2 SQIVND (reference sequence). The CDR3 nucleotides read TGTGCCAGTAGTACTCGAGACAGGGGCAATCAGCCCCAGCATTTT. It codes for CASSTRDRGNQPQHF.

This clone was observed a single time. The genes are TRBV6-1 and TRBJ2-7; TRBD1 matches 7 bases. This CDR3 comprises 13 residues. The germline V gene encodes CDR1 MNHNS and CDR2 SASEGT. The J segment lost 4 bases and the V segment lost 6 bases, leaving 6 bases of the junction unmatched. DNA of the CDR3: TGTGCCAGCAGGAGGGACAGAGAATACGAGCAGTACTTC. This codes for CASRRDREYEQYF.

This clone appeared a single time. This chain joins TRBV5-1 and TRBJ1-1; the D is unclear. Germline V CDR1 and CDR2: SGHRS, YFSETQ. V lost 0 bases to trimming and J lost 3 bases, with 6 bases between them. The CDR3 is made up of 13 amino acids. The CDR3 region has the DNA TGCGCCAGCAGCTTGGGGGAGGACACTGAAGCTTTCTTT. The encoded protein is CASSLGEDTEAFF.

The chain is built from TRBV29-1 and TRBJ1-2, with 7 bases lining up with TRBD1. The V and J ends lost 5 bases and 10 bases, in that order; junction bases with no gene match: 4. The CDR3 totals 10 residues. Per the germline V gene, CDR1 is SQVTM and CDR2 is ANQGSEA. CDR3 sequence reads: CSVPDRDYTF. CDR3 in DNA: TGCAGCGTTCCCGACAGGGACTACACCTTC.

The chain recombines TRBV5-4 with TRBJ2-5; TRBD2 matches 8 bases. With 4 bases clipped from V and 4 bases from J, the junction kept 15 bases outside the gene matches. Germline CDR1 reads SGHNT; CDR2 reads YYREEE (reference sequence). CDR3 length equals 17 residues. Here the CDR3 reads CASSRPGGAGGVETQYF. Written as DNA, the CDR3 is TGTGCCAGCAGCCGACCCGGCGGCGCGGGAGGAGTAGAGACCCAGTACTTC.

The chain carries TRBV5-1 and TRBJ1-1; weak D call: TRBD1 (6 bases). This CDR3 region has 14 residues. The V gene's germline CDR1 is SGHRS and CDR2 YFSETQ. V lost 4 bases and J lost 1, with 11 bases in between. The CDR3 region has the DNA TGCGCCAGCAGCCTTCCGACAGGGAACACTGAAGCTTTCTTT. It encodes CASSLPTGNTEAFF. The variable domain in full, with the rest retrieved from reference TRBV5-1 and TRBJ1-1, is KAGVTQTPRYLIKTRGQQVTLSCSPISGHRSVSWYQQTPGQGLQFLFEYFSETQRNKGNFPGRFSGRQFSNSRSEMNVSTLELGDSALYLCASSLPTGNTEAFFGQGTRLTVV.

The chain combines TRBV9 with TRBJ1-2; 8 bases are a match to TRBD1. The CDR3 has 16 residues. The V and J ends lost 3 bases and 3 bases, in that order; junction bases with no gene match: 10. In germline, CDR1 is SGDLS, CDR2 YYNGEE. DNA of the CDR3: TGTGCCAGCAGCGCTCGACAGGGGCTGGGAGACTATGGCTACACCTTC. It specifies CASSARQGLGDYGYTF.

The rearrangement joins TRBV30 to TRBJ1-2; D is unresolved. Trimming took 3 bases from V and 0 from J, leaving 5 bases between them. The CDR3 length is 12 residues. Germline CDR1 is GTSNPN and CDR2 is SVGIG (reference sequence). CDR3 DNA sequence: TGTGCCTGGAGGCGGTCTAACTATGGCTACACCTTC. The encoded protein is CAWRRSNYGYTF.

The genes are TRBV9 and TRBJ2-3, with D maybe TRBD2 (5 bases). Trimming took 3 bases from V and 2 from J, leaving 19 bases between them. This CDR3 region has 17 residues. Germline lookup yields CDR1 SGDLS and CDR2 YYNGEE. CDR3 coding DNA: TGTGCCAGCAGCGCGTGGGTCCGAGAGGGCCCCACAGATACGCAGTATTTT. As protein: CASSAWVREGPTDTQYF. Full variable domain (rest looked up from reference TRBV9 and TRBJ2-3): DSGVTQTPKHLITATGQRVTLRCSPRSGDLSVYWYQQSLDQGLQFLIQYYNGEERAKGNILERFSAQQFPDLHSELNLSSLELGDSALYFCASSAWVREGPTDTQYFGPGTRLTVL.

This chain connects TRBV29-1 to TRBJ1-2, with 8 bases lining up with TRBD1. Germline V gene lookup returns CDR1 SQVTM and CDR2 ANQGSEA. With V trimmed by 8 bases and J by 3 bases, 8 bases remained unmatched. The CDR3 runs 13 residues. CDR3 bases: TGCAGCACCCGACAGGGGCCATACTATGGCTACACCTTC. Translation: CSTRQGPYYGYTF.

The J gene is TRBJ1-4, the V gene TRBV5-1; the match to TRBD1 covers 8 bases. The CDR3 has 14 amino acids. Germline V gene data show CDR1 as SGHRS and CDR2 as YFSETQ. The ends lost 2 bases at V and 5 bases at J; junction bases unmatched: 2. The CDR3 protein is CASSFRTGNEKLFF. For the CDR3, the DNA is TGCGCCAGCAGCTTCAGGACAGGGAATGAAAAACTGTTTTTT.

The CDR3 here is CASSLGFRASGYTF. The CDR3 DNA follows: TGTGCCAGCAGCTTAGGTTTCAGGGCTAGTGGCTACACCTTC. The chain employs TRBV11-2 and TRBJ1-2, with D perhaps matching TRBD1 (5 bases). Trimming took off 1 base at V and 7 bases at J, with 13 bases between the two ends. The CDR3 runs 14 residues. The germline V gene encodes CDR1 SGHAT and CDR2 FQNNGV. Full variable domain (outside the CDR3, taken from reference TRBV11-2 and TRBJ1-2): EAGVAQSPRYKIIEKRQSVAFWCNPISGHATLYWYQQILGQGPKLLIQFQNNGVVDDSQLPKDRFSAERLKGVDSTLKIQPAKLEDSAVYLCASSLGFRASGYTFGSGTRLTVV.

The chain links TRBV4-3 to TRBJ1-5; a weak D match, TRBD1 (5 bases). The CDR3 contains 16 residues. V shed 1 base and J shed 4 bases, with 14 bases lying between them. The germline gives CDR1 LGHNA, CDR2 YSLEER. CDR3 protein: CASSQGPGWGNQPQHF. CDR3 sequence (DNA): TGCGCCAGCAGCCAAGGGCCAGGGTGGGGTAATCAGCCCCAGCATTTT.

The genes are TRBV28 and TRBJ1-4; D is possibly TRBD1 (5 bases). CDR3 length: 14 residues. Germline V gene data show CDR1 as MDHEN and CDR2 as SYDVKM. Trimming pared 10 bases from V and 2 bases from J, leaving 14 bases between. DNA of the CDR3: TGTGCCACCACCTGGGGGGGGACTAATGAAAAACTGTTTTTT. Protein: CATTWGGTNEKLFF.

The rearrangement joins TRBV7-2 to TRBJ2-3; 10 bases map to TRBD2. CDR1 and CDR2 from the germline V gene are SGHTA and FQGNSA. J was trimmed by 3 bases and V by 5 bases; bases with no gene match: 11. The CDR3 runs to 17 residues. CDR3 region: CASSPSTWTSGTDTQYF. The CDR3 nucleotides are TGTGCCAGCAGCCCGTCGACTTGGACTAGCGGAACAGATACGCAGTATTTT.

The chain employs TRBV19 and TRBJ2-7; 7 positions agree with TRBD1. CDR1 is LNHDA, CDR2 SQIVND, per germline (reference sequence). After removal of 4 bases from V and 4 bases from J, the junction contained 10 bases not matched to a gene. CDR3 size: 15 residues. CDR3 nucleotide sequence: TGTGCCAGTAGTACCCCGGGACAGTATCGGTACGAGCAGTACTTC. Translated: CASSTPGQYRYEQYF.

The gene calls are TRBV10-3 and TRBJ2-5; TRBD1 matches at 7 bases. Germline trimming cut 10 bases from V and 3 bases from J; bases unmatched to any gene: 5. Germline CDR1 and CDR2: ENHRY and SYGVKD. This CDR3 comprises 12 residues. The DNA for the CDR3 is TGTGCCACTAGGGGGCAAGAAGAGACCCAGTACTTC. Translating gives CATRGQEETQYF.

J is TRBJ2-7 and V is TRBV2; D may be TRBD2 (6 bases). The germline CDR1 and CDR2 sequences are SNHLY and FYNNEI. The CDR3 totals 13 residues. Trimming took 8 bases from V and 6 from J, leaving 17 bases between them. Here the CDR3 DNA reads TGTGCCAGCGCTAGGCGGGACGGTTCCGAGCAGTACGTC. It is translated as CASARRDGSEQYV.

The V gene is TRBV6-5, the J gene TRBJ1-5; no clear D gene. Germline V gene sequence: CDR1 MNHEY, CDR2 SVGAGI. V was cut by 6 bases and J by 4 bases, with 10 bases left in between. This CDR3 has 13 amino acids. The CDR3, as DNA: TGTGCCAGCAGCACCCGGGAGAATCAGCCCCAGCATTTT. It encodes CASSTRENQPQHF.

The gene calls are TRBV6-1 and TRBJ2-1, with 12 positions matching TRBD2. The CDR3 covers 16 residues. CDR1 is MNHNS and CDR2 is SASEGT in the germline V gene. V lost 4 bases and J lost 8; bases outside the gene matches: 9. The CDR3 loop reads CASSGSTSGRLDEQFF. DNA for the CDR3: TGTGCCAGCAGTGGTTCGACTAGCGGGAGACTGGATGAGCAGTTCTTC.

The genes are TRBV28 and TRBJ2-7; TRBD2 matches at 9 bases. The CDR3 is 15 amino acids. CDR1 MDHEN and CDR2 SYDVKM come from the germline V gene. The CDR3 nucleotides are TGTGCCAGCAGTTTAGGGGTAGCGGGAGCCTACGAGCAACACGTC. It is translated as CASSLGVAGAYEQHV.